This T cell receptor (beta chain) was recovered during a study of shared clonotypes between healthy human individuals. This CDR3 has 14 amino acids. Trimming removed 5 bases from V and 4 bases from J, with 11 bases in between. CDR1 and CDR2 from the germline V gene are SGHTA and FQGTGA. Around 30,000 T cell genomes (about 280 ng DNA) went into each PBMC replicate. The assay was immunoSEQ multiplex PCR, and TCRdb's table has in-frame clones only and misses some. This repertoire shows under 600,000 clones, roughly four fifths found once; its top ten account for around 12%. The gene calls are TRBV7-3 and TRBJ2-2, with D possibly matching TRBD1 (6 bases). The sequence came from a woman in her thirties or forties in good health. Some clones in this sample may be carry-over from other donors' samples. The sequencing sample was made of PBMCs. The CDR3 loop reads CASSQGGATGELFF. The CDR3 region has the DNA TGTGCCAGCAGCCAAGGGGGAGCCACCGGGGAGCTGTTTTTT.